A selection of T cell receptor beta chains follows, all from one sample in a study of vaccination and CD4 T cells after COVID-19. TCRdb processed the PCR reads anew with MiXCR; each CDR3 protein has one entry. The sample consists of approximately 6,500 distinct CDR3 sequences, roughly 52% of them appearing once. No antigen has been assigned to these receptors. Sample: CD4+ T cells from blood, cultured in vitro. All receptors come from a human donor in good health. CDR3s include the opening cysteine and the closing phenylalanine or tryptophan. A clone size is listed for some rows: how often the clone was seen (once, few, many), or a class if it is expanded.

V gene	clone size	J gene	CDR3 protein
TRBV27	NA	TRBJ1-1	CASSLGGHRNTEAFF
TRBV21-1	NA	TRBJ2-7	CASSKEISGRIYEQYF
TRBV6-5	few	TRBJ1-2	CASSYSQGANYGYTF
TRBV30	few	TRBJ2-5	CAWSPQAGWRETQYF
TRBV20-1	few	TRBJ1-5	CSARVSANQPQHF
TRBV6-5	NA	TRBJ1-3	CASSYSPGSAGNTIYF
TRBV10-1	NA	TRBJ2-3	CASSEYAGTGITDTQYF
TRBV11-2	NA	TRBJ2-2	CASTRETNTGELFF
TRBV27	NA	TRBJ2-3	CASSTEGTDTQYF
TRBV20-1	NA	TRBJ2-3	CSARARRNSTDTQYF
TRBV19	NA	TRBJ1-5	CASSIAQPQHF
TRBV20-1	NA	TRBJ1-4	CSARPEPATNEKLFF
TRBV7-2	NA	TRBJ2-3	CASSLAAPGRVDTQYF
TRBV30	NA	TRBJ1-6	CAWSVQGNNSPLHF
TRBV12-3/TRBV12-4	few	TRBJ1-5	CASREDGSNQPQHF
TRBV4-1	few	TRBJ1-1	CASSRMGPPEGTEAFF
TRBV5-1	NA	TRBJ2-2	CASSSGVVTGELFF
TRBV5-5	NA	TRBJ1-2	CASSIYGTRGPGDGYTF
TRBV7-2	NA	TRBJ2-3	CASSSRRVAGGNLHTQYF
TRBV7-2	NA	TRBJ2-3	CASSFLAGGMSTDTQYF
TRBV14	NA	TRBJ1-6	CASSQDLVTGINSPLHF
TRBV7-2	NA	TRBJ2-4	CASRDRGKAKNIQYF
TRBV27	few	TRBJ2-1	CADGRGSYNEQFF
TRBV20-1	NA	TRBJ1-2	CSASPGSYGYTF
TRBV2	NA	TRBJ2-7	CASSARGHSSYEQYF
TRBV12-3/TRBV12-4	NA	TRBJ2-3	CASSRLDTQYF
TRBV28	NA	TRBJ1-2	CASTSTSHGGYTF